This T cell receptor beta chain was sequenced in a study of PD-1 blockade in mismatch repair-deficient tumors. The CDR3 totals 17 residues. This table comes from immunoSEQ multiplex PCR, and its TCRdb copy is limited to in-frame clones, with some not included. The repertoire holds around 25,000 clones, with about 81% as singletons. The clonotype originates from an adult with mismatch repair-deficient cancer. The rearrangement uses TRBV21-1 and TRBJ2-7; the table's D call TRBD2 went unverified against the DNA. TRBV21-1 is recorded as a pseudogene. Sequencing used PBMCs, obtained before pembrolizumab treatment. The CDR3, as DNA: TGTGCCAGCAGCATTTTTAGAGTAGGAGCTTTTACCTACGAGCAGTACTTC. Its protein product is CASSIFRVGAFTYEQYF.